This TCR beta chain was identified in a study of blood T cell repertoires in COVID-19. Overall study: The origin of the acute and convalescent COVID-19 samples was the United States, Italy and Spain. Sample material is recorded as cDNA or gDNA derived from T cells, B-cell-depleted T cells, or PBMCs.

In the authors' workflow: Amplifying reference gene primers gave estimates of nucleated cell counts. Generated by immunoSEQ multiplex PCR, the TCRdb table keeps only in-frame clones and is missing some. The D gene and trimming were derived from the DNA, and the V and J assignments and clone size from that table. Found here are about 220,000 clones, 65% to 85% of them singletons; the top ten hold 7% to 10%. CDR1 is KGHDR and CDR2 is SFDVKD in the germline V gene. Trimming removed 3 bases at V and 6 bases at J, with 9 bases between. The CDR3 consists of 13 residues. The sequence derives from a woman aged 45-60 years with acute or convalescent COVID-19. The gene calls are TRBV24-1 and TRBJ2-3; no clear D. The sequenced material came from peripheral blood. In DNA form, the CDR3 reads TGTGCCACCAGTGATCGTCCACAGGATACGCAGTATTTT. Its protein is CATSDRPQDTQYF.